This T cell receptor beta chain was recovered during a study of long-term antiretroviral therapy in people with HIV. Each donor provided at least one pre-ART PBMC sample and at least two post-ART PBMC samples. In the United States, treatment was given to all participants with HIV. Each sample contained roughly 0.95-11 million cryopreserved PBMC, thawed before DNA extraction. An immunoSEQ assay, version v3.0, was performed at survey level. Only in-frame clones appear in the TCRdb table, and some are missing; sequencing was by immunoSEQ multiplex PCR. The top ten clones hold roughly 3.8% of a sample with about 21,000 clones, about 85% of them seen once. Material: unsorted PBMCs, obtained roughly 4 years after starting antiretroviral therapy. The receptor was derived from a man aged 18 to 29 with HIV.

The CDR3 DNA reads as TGTGCCTGGAGTGTAATTATTGGCACCGGGGAGCTGTTTTTT. Translated: CAWSVIIGTGELFF. The gene calls are TRBV30 and TRBJ2-2, with D uncertain. Germline-derived CDR1 and CDR2 are GTSNPN and SVGIG (reference sequence). This CDR3 has 14 amino acids. V dropped 0 bases and J dropped 4 bases, with 9 bases sitting between them.